This TCR beta chain was profiled in a study of blood T cell repertoires in COVID-19. Across the study: Collection of acute and convalescent COVID-19 samples took place in the United States, Italy and Spain. Sample material is recorded as cDNA or gDNA derived from T cells, B-cell-depleted T cells, or PBMCs.

As handled by the study authors: For nucleated cells, counts were estimated from reference gene primer amplification. Assay: immunoSEQ multiplex PCR; the TCRdb copy retains only in-frame clones and omits some. That table supplies the V and J calls and clone size; D and trimming were determined from the DNA. Among just under 250,000 clones listed, 86% were seen once. The J segment lost 2 bases and the V segment lost 5 bases, leaving 4 bases of the junction unmatched. The CDR3 extends over 14 amino acids. Germline values: CDR1 MNHEY, CDR2 SMNVEV (reference sequence). The rearrangement joins TRBV27 to TRBJ1-1; 8 nucleotides agree with TRBD1. The TCR was taken from a woman aged 25-40 years who had recovered from COVID-19. The sequenced sample consisted of peripheral blood. The CDR3 reads CASSTTGGNTEAFF. The CDR3 nucleotides read TGTGCCAGCAGTACAACAGGGGGAAACACTGAAGCTTTCTTT.